The sequence of this T cell receptor beta chain was determined in a study of blood T cells in healthy people across ages. Findings and caveats of the study: Conclusively comparing naive with antigen-experienced cells was impossible with unsorted PBMCs. In long-lived donors, naive CD4+ cell counts and diversity exceeded those of aged donors.

Trimming left V 0 bases short and J 0 bases short, with 12 bases between. The CDR3 is 16 residues long. Germline V gene data show CDR1 as DFQATT and CDR2 as SNEGSKA (reference sequence). Aged roughly 6 to 100, donors were systemically healthy Caucasians from Russia. Combining a sample-barcoded 5' primer with a J-beta primer mix, a second PCR ran for 7 to 11 cycles. One entry per CDR3 protein, called by TCRdb with MiXCR from the 5' RACE reads. The sample records over a million distinct CDR3 sequences, 35% to 45% being singletons. Of note for this clonotype: What it recognizes is unknown.

The source material was blood. This chain links TRBV20-1 with TRBJ2-1; D possibly corresponds to TRBD2 (5 bases). The TCR was taken from a woman younger than 35 in good health. For the CDR3, the DNA is TGCAGTGCTAGAGATGCCGGGGTACCCTCCTACAATGAGCAGTTCTTC. The encoded protein is CSARDAGVPSYNEQFF.